These 10 T cell receptor beta chains were sequenced from one sample in a study of beta chain features in type 1 diabetes. The whole isolated RNA underwent reverse transcription, so sequencing captured expressed TCRB transcripts. Data came from immunoSEQ multiplex PCR; TCRdb stores just in-frame clones and leaves some out. The sample records 640,000 or so clones, 13% being singletons. These TCRs' antigens remain unknown. Regarding the study as a whole: Type 1 diabetes patients had moderately but significantly shorter TCRB CDR3s in all four CD4+ subsets.

Input material: naive CD4+ T cells from blood. Receptors originate from a man between 18 and 29 years old with type 1 diabetes.

The chain combines TRBV19 with TRBJ2-1; D remains unclear. This CDR3 is built from 13 residues. Trimming shortened V by 0 bases and J by 9 bases, and 9 bases separated the two germline ends. Germline values: CDR1 LNHDA, CDR2 SQIVND (reference sequence). The CDR3 spells CASSIENAFEQFF. The CDR3 coding sequence is TGTGCCAGTAGTATAGAAAACGCCTTTGAGCAGTTCTTC.

CDR3 loop: CASSIGGYTF. CDR3 bases: TGTGCCAGCAGCATCGGGGGCTACACCTTC. V gene TRBV7-9 combines with J gene TRBJ1-2; the D is unclear. The CDR3 spans 10 residues. Germline CDR1 is SEHNR and CDR2 is FQNEAQ (reference sequence). V shed 5 bases and J shed 8 bases, with 6 bases lying between them.

This clone was recorded only once. The V call is TRBV5-1, the J call TRBJ2-2; 7 positions agree with TRBD1. From germline, CDR1 is SGHRS and CDR2 YFSETQ. This CDR3 region has 14 residues. Losses at the gene ends were 9 bases for V and 6 bases for J; bases not matched to a gene: 11. CDR3 bases: TGCGCCACCAACCTAGACAGGGAAGCCGGGGAGCTGTTTTTT. This sequence encodes CATNLDREAGELFF.

This clone showed up just once. This sequence joins TRBV19 and TRBJ2-1; D is undetermined. The germline V gene encodes CDR1 LNHDA and CDR2 SQIVND (reference sequence). The CDR3 totals 14 residues. The V gene lost 0 bases and the J gene lost 6 bases, with 9 bases spanning the gap. CDR3: CASSIESAVNEQFF. In DNA form, the CDR3 reads TGTGCCAGTAGTATAGAGAGCGCAGTCAATGAGCAGTTCTTC.

This clone was seen a few times. The V call is TRBV2, the J call TRBJ2-1; D is perhaps TRBD1 (5 bases). V dropped 4 bases and J dropped 4 bases, with 17 bases sitting between them. The CDR3 is 16 amino acids. Looked up from germline, CDR1 is SNHLY and CDR2 is FYNNEI. The CDR3 DNA follows: TGTGCCAGCAGTGTCCTCGACAGTTTAGGGTACAATGAGCAGTTCTTC. The encoded protein is CASSVLDSLGYNEQFF.

This clone was picked up a small number of times. The CDR3 nucleotides are TGTGCCAGCAGTTACGGGTTGCAGTCTAACTATGGCTACACCTTC. Protein product: CASSYGLQSNYGYTF. The gene calls are TRBV6-5 and TRBJ1-2; no reliable D call. CDR1 is MNHEY and CDR2 is SVGAGI in the germline V gene. V gave up 2 bases and J gave up 0 bases, with 10 bases separating them. The CDR3 loop spans 15 amino acids.

This clone was seen more than once but under ten times. V gene TRBV7-6 combines with J gene TRBJ1-1; D unclear. Germline V gene sequence: CDR1 SGHVS, CDR2 FNYEAQ. Deletions cut 10 bases from V and 3 bases from J, with 15 bases between. This CDR3 is built from 13 residues. Here the CDR3 DNA reads TGTGCCACCACCGGTTGGAGGGACACTGAAGCTTTCTTT. It specifies CATTGWRDTEAFF.

In this sample, this clone turned up a few times. The chain carries TRBV27 and TRBJ2-3, with D maybe TRBD2 (7 bases). Trimming stripped 2 bases from V and 1 base from J, with 22 bases between. CDR3 length: 19 residues. The germline V gene encodes CDR1 MNHEY and CDR2 SMNVEV (reference sequence). CDR3 nucleotides: TGTGCCAGCAGTTTACGGGGGGCAGGGACATCTGCCCGCACAGATACGCAGTATTTT. Its translation: CASSLRGAGTSARTDTQYF.

V is TRBV6-5 and J is TRBJ2-1; 12 bases are a match to TRBD2. V lost 4 bases and J lost 8; bases outside the gene matches: 9. This CDR3 is built from 16 residues. Germline V gene sequence: CDR1 MNHEY, CDR2 SVGAGI. CDR3 protein: CASSWRTSGAGDEQFF. The CDR3, as DNA: TGTGCCAGCAGTTGGAGGACTAGCGGGGCCGGAGATGAGCAGTTCTTC.

This clone was seen only a few times. The V call is TRBV7-9, the J call TRBJ2-7, with 10 bases that match TRBD1. J lost 7 bases, V lost 5 bases, and 11 bases had no gene match. Germline values: CDR1 SEHNR, CDR2 FQNEAQ (reference sequence). The CDR3 runs 15 residues. CDR3 amino acids: CASSTRDRGSGEQYF. The CDR3 DNA reads as TGTGCCAGCAGCACCCGGGACAGGGGCTCGGGTGAGCAGTACTTC.